Below, one T cell receptor (beta chain) is given with its context. Its target is not known. The record originates from a study of vaccination and CD4 T cells after COVID-19. Indicated treatment: approximately 9-day PBMC culture with coronavirus spike peptide pools or control peptides (ViraFEST assay). After around ten days of culture, CD4+ T cells were negatively selected. At the Johns Hopkins FTIC core, DNA taken from cultured CD4+ T cells was sequenced by way of the Oncomine TCR Beta short-read assay. TCRdb re-derived calls from the PCR reads in MiXCR, one entry per CDR3 protein. Of 15,000 to 20,000 distinct CDR3 sequences detected, less than 40% appear once; the ten largest clones hold about a sixth. This CDR3 is 13 amino acids long. Looked up from germline, CDR1 is MNHNS and CDR2 is SASEGT.

Sequences were obtained from cultured CD4+ T cells from blood. The chain uses TRBV6-1 and TRBJ2-1; 9 positions match TRBD1. The closer fit of TRBJ2-7 to the DNA end suggests the J call may be wrong. The origin of this receptor is a human donor with COVID-19. In nucleotides, the CDR3 is TGTGCCAGCGGTCGACAGGGGGGCTACGAGCAGTACTTC. This encodes CASGRQGGYEQYF.